These T cell receptor beta chains were read from a single sample in a study of cytomegalovirus exposure and HLA in healthy donors. Clones were read by immunoSEQ multiplex PCR, and TCRdb kept only the in-frame ones, dropping some. Among about 160,000 clones listed, roughly four fifths were seen once. Sequences were obtained from PBMCs. The receptor source for this set is a man aged 50 or older in good health and CMV-seropositive. Both conserved end residues are part of each CDR3. Each record gives: clone size, V gene, CDR3 protein. Clone sizes are given selectively: once, few, many, or a class where the clone is expanded.

clone_size: NA
v_call: TRBV27
cdr3_aa: CASNLGNTIYF

clone_size: NA
v_call: TRBV5-1
cdr3_aa: CASSLRLGTTGELFF

clone_size: NA
v_call: TRBV6-1
cdr3_aa: CASGRTGSYEQYF

clone_size: NA
v_call: TRBV7-9
cdr3_aa: CASSFFRGNEAFF

clone_size: NA
v_call: TRBV30
cdr3_aa: CAWSSNSGRRFNEQFF

clone_size: NA
v_call: TRBV5-6
cdr3_aa: CASSLRGGRETQYF

clone_size: NA
v_call: TRBV2
cdr3_aa: CASRTTGFETQYF

clone_size: NA
v_call: TRBV7-3
cdr3_aa: CASSLYSIMSPLHF

clone_size: NA
v_call: TRBV11-3
cdr3_aa: CASSQRGGAADTQYF

clone_size: NA
v_call: TRBV4-3
cdr3_aa: CASSQDLGARQETQYF

clone_size: NA
v_call: TRBV9
cdr3_aa: CASSLSGSDNNEQFF

clone_size: NA
v_call: TRBV9
cdr3_aa: CASSVAAKRVNTEAFF

clone_size: NA
v_call: TRBV28
cdr3_aa: CASSLTGSYNEQFF

clone_size: NA
v_call: TRBV5-6
cdr3_aa: CASSLNAAGGSYNEQFF

clone_size: NA
v_call: TRBV11-2
cdr3_aa: CASSSGQGMETQYF

clone_size: NA
v_call: TRBV9
cdr3_aa: CASSVDGFEQYF

clone_size: NA
v_call: TRBV5-1
cdr3_aa: CASSLDVTGGGYTF

clone_size: NA
v_call: TRBV19
cdr3_aa: CASGQGAVNEQFF

clone_size: NA
v_call: TRBV7-9
cdr3_aa: CASSFLGGTDTQYF

clone_size: few
v_call: TRBV6-1
cdr3_aa: CASSALGGQGGQPQHF

clone_size: NA
v_call: TRBV5-1
cdr3_aa: CASSFSGNEKLFF

clone_size: NA
v_call: TRBV6-1
cdr3_aa: CASSEWVAAGFRYF

clone_size: once
v_call: TRBV7-2
cdr3_aa: CASSLWGSGRSSTDTQYF

clone_size: NA
v_call: TRBV5-1
cdr3_aa: CASSLSGGSGSNNEQFF

clone_size: once
v_call: TRBV5-6
cdr3_aa: CASSLWDRATEAFF

clone_size: NA
v_call: TRBV30
cdr3_aa: CAWKSKTDSYEQYF

clone_size: NA
v_call: TRBV28
cdr3_aa: CASSFQDNTDTQYF

clone_size: NA
v_call: TRBV5-1
cdr3_aa: CASSLAFGLAHTDTQYF

clone_size: NA
v_call: TRBV29-1
cdr3_aa: CSVDGQGLLGEQYF

clone_size: NA
v_call: TRBV5-4
cdr3_aa: CASSLAGGGYAPYEQYF

clone_size: NA
v_call: TRBV28
cdr3_aa: CASSFRDRVYEQYF

clone_size: NA
v_call: TRBV6-5
cdr3_aa: CATQRTGYSNQPQHF

clone_size: NA
v_call: TRBV5-1
cdr3_aa: CASSPGLGNTGELFF

clone_size: NA
v_call: TRBV18
cdr3_aa: CASSPQRGLTDTQYF

clone_size: NA
v_call: TRBV19
cdr3_aa: CASSKTDSGNTIYF

clone_size: NA
v_call: TRBV6-5
cdr3_aa: CASSYSPGNTEAFF

clone_size: once
v_call: TRBV28
cdr3_aa: CASSFRQGRNSGANVLTF

clone_size: NA
v_call: TRBV9
cdr3_aa: CASSVLGGLSGYTF

clone_size: NA
v_call: TRBV13
cdr3_aa: CASSLGRGGQYEQYF

clone_size: NA
v_call: TRBV5-4
cdr3_aa: CASSSGANTGELFF

clone_size: once
v_call: TRBV19
cdr3_aa: CASSMNRAYEQYF

clone_size: NA
v_call: TRBV4-2
cdr3_aa: CASSPPGFGDTQYF

clone_size: NA
v_call: TRBV4-1
cdr3_aa: CASSQEIRGKSPLHF

clone_size: NA
v_call: TRBV4-3
cdr3_aa: CASSQGVGVNTEAFF

clone_size: once
v_call: TRBV5-1
cdr3_aa: CASSLVPGGQETQYF